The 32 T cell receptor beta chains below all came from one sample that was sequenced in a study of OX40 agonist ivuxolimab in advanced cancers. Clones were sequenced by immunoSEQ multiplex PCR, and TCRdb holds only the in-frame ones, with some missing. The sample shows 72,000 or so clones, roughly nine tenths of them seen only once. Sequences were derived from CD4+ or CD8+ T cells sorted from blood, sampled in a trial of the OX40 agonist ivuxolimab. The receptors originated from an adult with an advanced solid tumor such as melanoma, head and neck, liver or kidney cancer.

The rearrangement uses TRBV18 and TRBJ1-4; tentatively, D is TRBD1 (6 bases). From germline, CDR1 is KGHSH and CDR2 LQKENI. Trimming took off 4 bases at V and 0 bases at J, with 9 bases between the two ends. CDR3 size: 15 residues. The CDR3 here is CASSRGGATNEKLFF. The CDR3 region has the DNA TGTGCCAGCTCACGTGGGGGCGCAACTAATGAAAAACTGTTTTTT. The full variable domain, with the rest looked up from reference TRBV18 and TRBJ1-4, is NAGVMQNPRHLVRRRGQEARLRCSPMKGHSHVYWYRQLPEEGLKFMVYLQKENIIDESGMPKERFSAEFPKEGPSILRIQQVVRGDSAAYFCASSRGGATNEKLFFGSGTQLSVL.

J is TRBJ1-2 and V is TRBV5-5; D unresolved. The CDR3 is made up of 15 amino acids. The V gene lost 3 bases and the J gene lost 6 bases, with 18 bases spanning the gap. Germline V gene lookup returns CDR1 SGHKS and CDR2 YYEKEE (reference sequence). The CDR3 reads CASSSEWAKADGYTF. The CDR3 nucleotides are TGTGCCAGCAGCTCCGAGTGGGCGAAGGCGGATGGCTACACCTTC.

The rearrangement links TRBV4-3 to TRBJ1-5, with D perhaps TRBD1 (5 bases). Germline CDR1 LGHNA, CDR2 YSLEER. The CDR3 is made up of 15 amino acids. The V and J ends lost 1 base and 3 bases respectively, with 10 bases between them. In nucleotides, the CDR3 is TGCGCCAGCAGCCAAGCCCCCGGGACCAATCAGCCCCAGCATTTT. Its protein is CASSQAPGTNQPQHF.

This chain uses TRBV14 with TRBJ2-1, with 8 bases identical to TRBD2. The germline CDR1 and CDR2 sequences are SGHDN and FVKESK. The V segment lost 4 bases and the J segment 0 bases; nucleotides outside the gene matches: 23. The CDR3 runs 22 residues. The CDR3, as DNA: TGTGCCAGCAGCCCTCTCCGGGGGGCGAGGACTAGCTCCTCGATCTCCTACAATGAGCAGTTCTTC. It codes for CASSPLRGARTSSSISYNEQFF.

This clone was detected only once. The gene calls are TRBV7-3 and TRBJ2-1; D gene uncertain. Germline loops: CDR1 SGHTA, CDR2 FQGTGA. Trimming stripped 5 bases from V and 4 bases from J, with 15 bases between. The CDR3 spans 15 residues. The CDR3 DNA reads TGTGCCAGCAGCCCATCTGGGTCCCAATACAATGAGCAGTTCTTC. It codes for CASSPSGSQYNEQFF.

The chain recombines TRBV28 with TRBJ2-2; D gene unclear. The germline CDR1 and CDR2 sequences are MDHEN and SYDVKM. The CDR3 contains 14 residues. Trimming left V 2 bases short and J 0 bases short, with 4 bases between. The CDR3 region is CASSLISNTGELFF. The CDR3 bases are TGTGCCAGCAGTTTAATTTCGAACACCGGGGAGCTGTTTTTT.

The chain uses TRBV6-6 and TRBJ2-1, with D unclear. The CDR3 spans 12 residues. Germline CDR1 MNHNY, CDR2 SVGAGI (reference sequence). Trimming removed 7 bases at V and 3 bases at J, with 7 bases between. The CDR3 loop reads CASTGLYNEQFF. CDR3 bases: TGTGCCAGCACCGGCCTCTACAATGAGCAGTTCTTC.

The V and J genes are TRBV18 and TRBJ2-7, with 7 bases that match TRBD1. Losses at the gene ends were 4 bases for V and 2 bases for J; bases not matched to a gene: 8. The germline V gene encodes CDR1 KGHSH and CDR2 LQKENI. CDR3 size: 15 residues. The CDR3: CASSLGTAFTYEQYF. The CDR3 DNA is TGTGCCAGCTCACTCGGGACAGCCTTCACCTACGAGCAGTACTTC. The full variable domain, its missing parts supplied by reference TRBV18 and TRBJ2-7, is NAGVMQNPRHLVRRRGQEARLRCSPMKGHSHVYWYRQLPEEGLKFMVYLQKENIIDESGMPKERFSAEFPKEGPSILRIQQVVRGDSAAYFCASSLGTAFTYEQYFGPGTRLTVT.

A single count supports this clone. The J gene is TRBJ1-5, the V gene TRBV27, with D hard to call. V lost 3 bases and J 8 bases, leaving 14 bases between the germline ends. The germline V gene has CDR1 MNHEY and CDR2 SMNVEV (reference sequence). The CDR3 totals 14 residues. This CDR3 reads CASSLVIGLEPQHF. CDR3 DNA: TGTGCCAGCAGTTTGGTCATAGGCCTGGAGCCCCAGCATTTT.

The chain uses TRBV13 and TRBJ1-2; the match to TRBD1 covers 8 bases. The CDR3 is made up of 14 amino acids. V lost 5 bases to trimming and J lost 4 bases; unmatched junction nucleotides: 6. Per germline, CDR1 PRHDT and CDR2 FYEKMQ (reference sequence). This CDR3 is CASSPQGAGYGYTF. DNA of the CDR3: TGTGCCAGCAGCCCGCAGGGGGCCGGCTATGGCTACACCTTC. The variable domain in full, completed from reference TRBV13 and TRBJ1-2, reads AAGVIQSPRHLIKEKRETATLKCYPIPRHDTVYWYQQGPGQDPQFLISFYEKMQSDKGSIPDRFSAQQFSDYHSELNMSSLELGDSALYFCASSPQGAGYGYTFGSGTRLTVV.

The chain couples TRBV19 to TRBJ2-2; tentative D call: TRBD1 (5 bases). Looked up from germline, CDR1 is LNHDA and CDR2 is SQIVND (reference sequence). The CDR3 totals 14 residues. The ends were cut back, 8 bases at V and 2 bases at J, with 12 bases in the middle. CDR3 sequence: CASGAQFNTGELFF. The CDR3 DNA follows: TGTGCCAGTGGGGCGCAGTTCAACACCGGGGAGCTGTTTTTT.

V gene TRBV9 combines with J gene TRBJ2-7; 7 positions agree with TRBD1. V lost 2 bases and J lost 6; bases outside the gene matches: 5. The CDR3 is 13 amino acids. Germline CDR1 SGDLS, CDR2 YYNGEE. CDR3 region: CASSVDREGEQYF. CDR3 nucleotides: TGTGCCAGCAGCGTCGACAGGGAAGGCGAGCAGTACTTC.

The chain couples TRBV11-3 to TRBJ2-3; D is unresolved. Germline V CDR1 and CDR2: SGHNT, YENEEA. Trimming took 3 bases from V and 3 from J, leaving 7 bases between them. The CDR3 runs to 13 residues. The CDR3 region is CASSLGRTDTQYF. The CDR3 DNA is TGTGCCAGCAGCTTGGGTAGAACAGATACGCAGTATTTT.

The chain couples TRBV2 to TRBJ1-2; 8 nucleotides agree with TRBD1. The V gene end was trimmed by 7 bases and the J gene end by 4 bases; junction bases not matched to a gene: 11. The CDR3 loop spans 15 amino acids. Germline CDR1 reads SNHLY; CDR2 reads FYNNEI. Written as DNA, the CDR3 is TGTGCCAGCACACTCAGTTCAGGGGGCGGCTATGGCTACACCTTC. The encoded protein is CASTLSSGGGYGYTF. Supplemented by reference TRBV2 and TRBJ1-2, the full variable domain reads EPEVTQTPSHQVTQMGQEVILRCVPISNHLYFYWYRQILGQKVEFLVSFYNNEISEKSEIFDDQFSVERPDGSNFTLKIRSTKLEDSAMYFCASTLSSGGGYGYTFGSGTRLTVV.

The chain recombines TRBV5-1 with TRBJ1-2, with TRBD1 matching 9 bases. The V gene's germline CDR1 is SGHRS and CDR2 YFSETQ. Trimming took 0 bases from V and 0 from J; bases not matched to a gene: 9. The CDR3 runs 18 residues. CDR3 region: CASSLESGQGSTNYGYTF. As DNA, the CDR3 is TGCGCCAGCAGCTTGGAATCGGGACAGGGCTCAACTAACTATGGCTACACCTTC. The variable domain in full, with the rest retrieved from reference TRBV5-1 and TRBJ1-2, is KAGVTQTPRYLIKTRGQQVTLSCSPISGHRSVSWYQQTPGQGLQFLFEYFSETQRNKGNFPGRFSGRQFSNSRSEMNVSTLELGDSALYLCASSLESGQGSTNYGYTFGSGTRLTVV.

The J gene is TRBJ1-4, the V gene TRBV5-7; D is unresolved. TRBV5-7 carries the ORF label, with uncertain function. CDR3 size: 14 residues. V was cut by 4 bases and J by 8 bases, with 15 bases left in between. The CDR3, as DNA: TGTGCCAGCAGCCCGCCGACGGTGTGGGAAAAACTGTTTTTT. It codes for CASSPPTVWEKLFF.

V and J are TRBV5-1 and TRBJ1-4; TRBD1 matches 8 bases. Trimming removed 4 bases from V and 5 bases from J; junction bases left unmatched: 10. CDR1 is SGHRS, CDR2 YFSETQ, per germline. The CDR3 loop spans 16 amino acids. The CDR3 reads CASSLGQGGLNEKLFF. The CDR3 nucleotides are TGCGCCAGCAGCCTCGGACAGGGCGGCCTCAATGAAAAACTGTTTTTT.

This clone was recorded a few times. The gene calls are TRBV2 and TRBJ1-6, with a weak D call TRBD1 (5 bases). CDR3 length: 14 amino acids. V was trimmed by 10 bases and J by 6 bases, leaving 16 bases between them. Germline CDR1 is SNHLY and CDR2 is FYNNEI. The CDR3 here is CAIPLAGPNSPLHF. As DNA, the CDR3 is TGTGCCATTCCCCTGGCAGGGCCTAATTCACCCCTCCACTTT.

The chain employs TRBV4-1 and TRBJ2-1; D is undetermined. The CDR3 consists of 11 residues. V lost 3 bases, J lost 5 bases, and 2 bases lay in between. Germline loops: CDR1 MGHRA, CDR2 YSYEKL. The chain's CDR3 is CASSHNNEQFF. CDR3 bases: TGCGCCAGCAGCCATAACAATGAGCAGTTCTTC.

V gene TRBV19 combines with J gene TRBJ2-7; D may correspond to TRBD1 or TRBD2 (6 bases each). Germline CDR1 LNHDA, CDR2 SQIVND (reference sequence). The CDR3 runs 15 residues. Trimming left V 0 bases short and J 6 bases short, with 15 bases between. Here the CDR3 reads CASSIDTGTRGEQYF. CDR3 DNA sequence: TGTGCCAGTAGTATAGACACAGGGACTCGGGGCGAGCAGTACTTC.

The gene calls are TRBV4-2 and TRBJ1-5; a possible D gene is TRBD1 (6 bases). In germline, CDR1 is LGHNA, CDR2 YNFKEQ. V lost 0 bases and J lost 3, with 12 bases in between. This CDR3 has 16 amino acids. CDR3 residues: CASSQDAGADNQPQHF. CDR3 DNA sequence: TGTGCCAGCAGCCAAGATGCGGGGGCTGACAATCAGCCCCAGCATTTT.

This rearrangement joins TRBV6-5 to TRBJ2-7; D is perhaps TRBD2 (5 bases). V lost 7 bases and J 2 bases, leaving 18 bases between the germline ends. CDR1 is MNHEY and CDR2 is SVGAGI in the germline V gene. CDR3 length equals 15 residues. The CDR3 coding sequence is TGTGCCAGCATGAGGGATTTGACCGTAACCTACGAGCAGTACTTC. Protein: CASMRDLTVTYEQYF.

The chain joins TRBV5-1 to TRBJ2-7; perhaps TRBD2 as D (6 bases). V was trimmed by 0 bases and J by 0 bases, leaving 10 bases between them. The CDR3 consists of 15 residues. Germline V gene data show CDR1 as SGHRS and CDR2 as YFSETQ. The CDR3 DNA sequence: TGCGCCAGCAGCTTGGGACTAGGGAGCTCCTACGAGCAGTACTTC. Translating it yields CASSLGLGSSYEQYF.

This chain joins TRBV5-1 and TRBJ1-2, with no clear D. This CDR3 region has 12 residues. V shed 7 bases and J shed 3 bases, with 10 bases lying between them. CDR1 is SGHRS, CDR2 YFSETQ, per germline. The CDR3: CASSRDYYGYTF. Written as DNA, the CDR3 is TGCGCCAGCTCTAGGGATTACTATGGCTACACCTTC. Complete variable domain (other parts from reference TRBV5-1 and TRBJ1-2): KAGVTQTPRYLIKTRGQQVTLSCSPISGHRSVSWYQQTPGQGLQFLFEYFSETQRNKGNFPGRFSGRQFSNSRSEMNVSTLELGDSALYLCASSRDYYGYTFGSGTRLTVV.

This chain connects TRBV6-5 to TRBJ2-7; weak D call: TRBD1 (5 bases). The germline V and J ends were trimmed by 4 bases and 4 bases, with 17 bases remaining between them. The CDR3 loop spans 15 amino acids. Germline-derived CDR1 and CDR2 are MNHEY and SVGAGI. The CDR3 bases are TGTGCCAGCAGTTGGACATCACAGGAACCTTACGAGCAGTACTTC. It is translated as CASSWTSQEPYEQYF.

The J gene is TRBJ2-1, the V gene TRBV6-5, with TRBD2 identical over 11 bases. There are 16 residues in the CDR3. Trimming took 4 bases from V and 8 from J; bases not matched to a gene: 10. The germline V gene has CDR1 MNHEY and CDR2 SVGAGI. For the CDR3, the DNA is TGTGCCAGCAGTTCCCACGGACTAGCGGGTTCTCATGAGCAGTTCTTC. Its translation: CASSSHGLAGSHEQFF.

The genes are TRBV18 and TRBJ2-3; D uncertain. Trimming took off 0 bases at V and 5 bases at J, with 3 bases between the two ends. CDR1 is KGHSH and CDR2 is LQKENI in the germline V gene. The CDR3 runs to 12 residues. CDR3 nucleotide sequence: TGTGCCAGCTCACCACCGATAGATACGCAGTATTTT. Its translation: CASSPPIDTQYF.

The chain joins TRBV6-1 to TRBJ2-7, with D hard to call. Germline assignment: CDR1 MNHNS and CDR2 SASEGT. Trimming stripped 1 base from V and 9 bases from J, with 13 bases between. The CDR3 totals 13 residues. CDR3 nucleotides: TGTGCCAGCAGTGAAGGAAGGGTTCTAGGGCAGTACTTC. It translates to CASSEGRVLGQYF.

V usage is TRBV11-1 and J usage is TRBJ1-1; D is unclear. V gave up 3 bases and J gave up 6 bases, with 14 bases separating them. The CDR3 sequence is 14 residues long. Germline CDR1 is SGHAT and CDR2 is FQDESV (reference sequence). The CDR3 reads CASSFDPGASEAFF. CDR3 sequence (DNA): TGTGCCAGCAGCTTTGATCCCGGCGCCTCTGAAGCTTTCTTT.

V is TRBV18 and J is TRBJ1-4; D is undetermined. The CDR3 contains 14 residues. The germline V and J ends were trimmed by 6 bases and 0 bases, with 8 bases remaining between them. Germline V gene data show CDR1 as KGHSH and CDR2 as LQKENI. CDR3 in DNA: TGTGCCAGCTCCTCTATTGCAACTAATGAAAAACTGTTTTTT. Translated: CASSSIATNEKLFF.

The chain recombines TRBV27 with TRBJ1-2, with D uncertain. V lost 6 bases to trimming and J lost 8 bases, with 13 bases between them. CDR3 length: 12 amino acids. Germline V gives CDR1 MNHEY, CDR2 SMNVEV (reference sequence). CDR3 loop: CASRHRVGGYTF. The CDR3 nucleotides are TGTGCCAGCAGGCATCGGGTCGGGGGCTACACCTTC.

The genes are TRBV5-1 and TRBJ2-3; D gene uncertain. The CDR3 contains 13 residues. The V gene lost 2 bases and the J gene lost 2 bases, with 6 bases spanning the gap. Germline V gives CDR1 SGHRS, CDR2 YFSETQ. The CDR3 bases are TGCGCCAGCAGCTTTGAGTCCACAGATACGCAGTATTTT. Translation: CASSFESTDTQYF.